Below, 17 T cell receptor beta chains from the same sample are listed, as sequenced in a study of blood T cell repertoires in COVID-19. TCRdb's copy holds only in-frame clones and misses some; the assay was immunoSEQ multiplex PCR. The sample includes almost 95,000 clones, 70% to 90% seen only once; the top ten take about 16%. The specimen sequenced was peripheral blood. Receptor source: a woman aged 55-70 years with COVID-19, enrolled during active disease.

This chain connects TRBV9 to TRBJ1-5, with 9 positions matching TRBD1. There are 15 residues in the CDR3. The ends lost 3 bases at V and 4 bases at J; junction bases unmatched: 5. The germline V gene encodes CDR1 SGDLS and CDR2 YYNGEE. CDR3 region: CASSEGQGQNQPQHF. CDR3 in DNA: TGTGCCAGCAGCGAGGGACAGGGCCAGAATCAGCCCCAGCATTTT.

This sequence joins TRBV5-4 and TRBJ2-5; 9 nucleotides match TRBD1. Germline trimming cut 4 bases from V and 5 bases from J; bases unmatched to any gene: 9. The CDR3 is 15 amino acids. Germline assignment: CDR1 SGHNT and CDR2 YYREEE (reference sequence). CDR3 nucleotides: TGTGCCAGCAGCCCCCGGGGACAGGGTCGCGAGACCCAGTACTTC. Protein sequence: CASSPRGQGRETQYF.

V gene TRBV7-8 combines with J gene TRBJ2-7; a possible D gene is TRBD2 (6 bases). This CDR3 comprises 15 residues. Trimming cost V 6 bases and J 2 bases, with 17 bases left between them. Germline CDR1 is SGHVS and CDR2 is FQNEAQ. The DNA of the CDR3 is TGTGCCAGCAGGGTTAACCTAGCGATGGCCTACGAGCAGTACTTC. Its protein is CASRVNLAMAYEQYF.

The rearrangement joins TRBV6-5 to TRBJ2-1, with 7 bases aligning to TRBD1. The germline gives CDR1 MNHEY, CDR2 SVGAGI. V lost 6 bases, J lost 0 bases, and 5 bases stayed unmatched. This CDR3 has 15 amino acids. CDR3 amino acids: CASRTGESSYNEQFF. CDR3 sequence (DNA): TGTGCCAGCAGAACAGGGGAGAGCTCCTACAATGAGCAGTTCTTC.

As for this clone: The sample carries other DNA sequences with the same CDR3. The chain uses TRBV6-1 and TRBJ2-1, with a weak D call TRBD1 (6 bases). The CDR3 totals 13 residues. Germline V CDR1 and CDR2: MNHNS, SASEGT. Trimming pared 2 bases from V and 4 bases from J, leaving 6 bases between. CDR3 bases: TGTGCCAGCAGTGAACAGGGGTACAATGAGCAGTTCTTC. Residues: CASSEQGYNEQFF.

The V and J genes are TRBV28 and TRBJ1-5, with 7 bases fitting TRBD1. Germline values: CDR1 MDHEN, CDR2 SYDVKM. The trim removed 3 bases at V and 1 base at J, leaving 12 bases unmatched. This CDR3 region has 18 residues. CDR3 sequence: CASSFPFGQVPSNQPQHF. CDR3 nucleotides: TGTGCCAGCAGTTTTCCTTTCGGACAGGTCCCAAGCAATCAGCCCCAGCATTTT.

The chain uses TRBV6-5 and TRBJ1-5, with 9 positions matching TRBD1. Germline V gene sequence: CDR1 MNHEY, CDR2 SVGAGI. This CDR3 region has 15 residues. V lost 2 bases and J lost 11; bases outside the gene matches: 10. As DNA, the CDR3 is TGTGCCAGCAGTTACAGAACGGGACAGGGATTCTCCCAGCATTTT. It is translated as CASSYRTGQGFSQHF.

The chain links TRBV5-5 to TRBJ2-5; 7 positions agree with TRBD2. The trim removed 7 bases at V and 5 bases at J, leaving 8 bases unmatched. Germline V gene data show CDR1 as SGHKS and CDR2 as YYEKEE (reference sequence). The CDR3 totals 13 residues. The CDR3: CASSSMGGETQYF. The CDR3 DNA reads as TGTGCCAGCTCCTCCATGGGGGGGGAGACCCAGTACTTC.

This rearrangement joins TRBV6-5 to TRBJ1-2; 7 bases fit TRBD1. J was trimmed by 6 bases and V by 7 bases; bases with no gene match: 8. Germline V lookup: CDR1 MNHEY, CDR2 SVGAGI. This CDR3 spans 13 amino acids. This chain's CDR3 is CASTRDSYDGYTF. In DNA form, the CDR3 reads TGTGCCAGCACCCGGGACAGCTATGATGGCTACACCTTC.

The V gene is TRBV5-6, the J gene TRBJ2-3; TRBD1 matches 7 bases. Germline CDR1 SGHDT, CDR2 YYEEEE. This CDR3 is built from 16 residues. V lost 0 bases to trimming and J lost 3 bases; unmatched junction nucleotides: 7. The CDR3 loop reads CASSLAQGVWTDTQYF. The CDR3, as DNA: TGTGCCAGCAGCTTGGCTCAGGGGGTATGGACAGATACGCAGTATTTT.

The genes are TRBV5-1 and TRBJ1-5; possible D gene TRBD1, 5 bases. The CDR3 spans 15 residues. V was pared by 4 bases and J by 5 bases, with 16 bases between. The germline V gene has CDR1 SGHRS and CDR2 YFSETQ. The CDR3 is CASSQTGQGDQPQHF. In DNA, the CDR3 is TGCGCCAGCAGCCAGACCGGGCAGGGTGATCAGCCCCAGCATTTT.

The CDR3 DNA follows: TGTGCCAGCAGCCCTCGACACTTCCTCTCTGGAAACACCATATATTTT. Translated: CASSPRHFLSGNTIYF. The V gene is TRBV6-6, the J gene TRBJ1-3; no firm D call. Germline assignment: CDR1 MNHNY and CDR2 SVGAGI (reference sequence). V was trimmed by 6 bases and J by 0 bases, leaving 15 bases between them. This CDR3 has 16 residues.

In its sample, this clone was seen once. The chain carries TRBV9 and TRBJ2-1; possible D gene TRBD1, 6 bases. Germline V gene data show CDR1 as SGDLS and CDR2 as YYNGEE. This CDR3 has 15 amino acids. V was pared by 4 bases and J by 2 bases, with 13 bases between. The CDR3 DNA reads TGTGCCAGCAGCCCCCGGGACAAGACCTACAATGAGCAGTTCTTC. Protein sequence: CASSPRDKTYNEQFF.

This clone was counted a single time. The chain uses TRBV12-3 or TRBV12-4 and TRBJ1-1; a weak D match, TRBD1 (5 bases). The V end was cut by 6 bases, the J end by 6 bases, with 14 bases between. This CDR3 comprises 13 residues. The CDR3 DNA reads TGTGCCAGCAGCGACCGGCGGGGGGCTGAAGCTTTCTTT. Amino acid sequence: CASSDRRGAEAFF.

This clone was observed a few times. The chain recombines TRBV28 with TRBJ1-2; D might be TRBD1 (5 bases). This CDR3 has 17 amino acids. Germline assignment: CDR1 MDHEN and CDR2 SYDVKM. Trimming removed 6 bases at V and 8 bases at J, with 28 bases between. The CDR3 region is CASSRSDTQGLYEGYTF. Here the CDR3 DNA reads TGTGCCAGCAGCCGCTCGGACACCCAAGGGCTCTATGAGGGCTACACCTTC.

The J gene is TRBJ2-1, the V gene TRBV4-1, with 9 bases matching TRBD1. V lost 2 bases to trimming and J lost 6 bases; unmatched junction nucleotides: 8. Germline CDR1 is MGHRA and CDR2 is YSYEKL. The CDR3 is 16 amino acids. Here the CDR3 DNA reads TGCGCCAGCAGCCAAATGAGACAGGGGGTCTTCAATGAGCAGTTCTTC. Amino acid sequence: CASSQMRQGVFNEQFF.

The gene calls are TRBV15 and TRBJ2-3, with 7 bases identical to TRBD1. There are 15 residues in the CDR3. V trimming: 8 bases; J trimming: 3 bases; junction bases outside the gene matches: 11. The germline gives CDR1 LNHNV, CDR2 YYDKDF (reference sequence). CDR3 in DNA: TGTGCCACCTCGAATCAGGGGGATGTTACAGATACGCAGTATTTT. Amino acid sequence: CATSNQGDVTDTQYF.